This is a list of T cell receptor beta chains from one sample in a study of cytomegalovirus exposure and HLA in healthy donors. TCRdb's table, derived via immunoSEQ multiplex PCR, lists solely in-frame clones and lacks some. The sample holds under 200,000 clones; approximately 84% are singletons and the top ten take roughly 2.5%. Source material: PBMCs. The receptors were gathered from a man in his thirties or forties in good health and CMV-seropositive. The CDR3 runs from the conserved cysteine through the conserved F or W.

CDR3aa: CASGQGGVSYEQYF
v_gene: TRBV6-1

CDR3aa: CATHIQGSTGELFF
v_gene: TRBV6-1

CDR3aa: CASSFEAESTEAFF
v_gene: TRBV27

CDR3aa: CASSLGSSVNEQFF
v_gene: TRBV13

CDR3aa: CASSFSQSQETQYF
v_gene: TRBV5-4

CDR3aa: CASSTRGTVYGYTF
v_gene: TRBV28

CDR3aa: CASSSTGGVDGELFF
v_gene: TRBV5-1

CDR3aa: CASSLEAAVSYNEQFF
v_gene: TRBV7-2

CDR3aa: CASSLGGGRGTEAFF
v_gene: TRBV5-6

CDR3aa: CASSTGPISNQPQHF
v_gene: TRBV6-5

CDR3aa: CASSVIAGGPNEQFF
v_gene: TRBV9

CDR3aa: CASRSSTQETQYF
v_gene: TRBV19

CDR3aa: CASRFSGDNEQFF
v_gene: TRBV27

CDR3aa: CASSPGQGFYGYTF
v_gene: TRBV6-5

CDR3aa: CASGRNNKQFF
v_gene: TRBV2

CDR3aa: CASSPGQLYEQYF
v_gene: TRBV6-6

CDR3aa: CASSQASGQGYETQYF
v_gene: TRBV4-2

CDR3aa: CASSLLSLISGRPSEQYF
v_gene: TRBV7-8